One and the same sample provided the 19 T cell receptor beta chains below, sequenced in a study of T cells in Graves' hyperthyroidism and ophthalmopathy. Amplified TCR beta CDR3 regions came from RNA transcripts. HTBI primers were used for first-round RT-PCR of the TCR CDR3. TCRdb itself ran the multiplex PCR reads through MiXCR, one entry per CDR3 protein. Counted here are a few hundred thousand distinct CDR3 sequences, 15% to 20% occurring once; the ten biggest clones make up 25% to 30%. The sequenced sample consisted of blood. These receptors originate from a woman aged 30 to 39 with Graves' ophthalmopathy.

This clonotype was recorded many times. This sequence joins TRBV20-1 and TRBJ2-7; no reliable D call. Germline V gives CDR1 DFQATT, CDR2 SNEGSKA (reference sequence). V was pared by 0 bases and J by 1 base, with 13 bases between. The CDR3 totals 15 residues. The CDR3 is CSARDLKSASYEQYF. CDR3 in DNA: TGCAGTGCTAGAGATCTAAAGAGCGCTTCCTACGAGCAGTACTTC.

At least ten counts were recorded for this clonotype. V usage is TRBV11-2 and J usage is TRBJ1-5; maybe TRBD1 (6 bases). The CDR3 consists of 15 residues. Germline CDR1 is SGHAT and CDR2 is FQNNGV. V lost 5 bases, J lost 0 bases, and 11 bases lay in between. The CDR3 here is CASSPSGASNQPQHF. The CDR3 nucleotides are TGTGCCAGCAGCCCATCAGGGGCTAGCAATCAGCCCCAGCATTTT.

This rearrangement joins TRBV20-1 to TRBJ1-2; maybe TRBD1 (5 bases). The ends were cut back, 4 bases at V and 6 bases at J, with 9 bases in the middle. CDR3 size: 11 residues. The germline V gene encodes CDR1 DFQATT and CDR2 SNEGSKA (reference sequence). The CDR3 sequence: CSAKDMNGYTF. The CDR3 region has the DNA TGCAGTGCTAAGGACATGAATGGCTACACCTTC.

Only a few counts were recorded for this clonotype. The DNA of the CDR3 is TGTGCCAGCAGTACCCTAGCCAGCGAATCATACGAGCAGTACTTC. Translation gives CASSTLASESYEQYF. J is TRBJ2-7 and V is TRBV6-1, with a tentative D call TRBD2 (5 bases). The length of the CDR3 is 15 residues. The V end lost 5 bases, the J end lost 4 bases, and 18 bases lay between the germline ends. CDR1 and CDR2 from the germline V gene are MNHNS and SASEGT.

This clonotype was counted ten times or more. The chain carries TRBV20-1 and TRBJ2-7; 11 positions match TRBD1. The V gene's germline CDR1 is DFQATT and CDR2 SNEGSKA (reference sequence). Germline trimming cut 2 bases from V and 6 bases from J; bases unmatched to any gene: 6. The CDR3 spans 14 residues. The CDR3: CSARRTGGDFEQYF. The DNA for the CDR3 is TGCAGTGCTAGACGGACAGGGGGCGATTTCGAGCAGTACTTC.

This clonotype appeared a few times. The chain recombines TRBV6-2 or TRBV6-3 with TRBJ1-5; no definite D call. CDR1 and CDR2 (germline): MNHEY, SVGEGT. The CDR3 covers 15 residues. V was shortened by 7 bases and J by 0 bases, with 13 bases between the two germline ends. The DNA for the CDR3 is TGTGCCAGCAAAGGACCGAGCCGTAGCAATCAGCCCCAGCATTTT. The encoded protein is CASKGPSRSNQPQHF.

The table lists this clonotype with a few counts. The chain couples TRBV29-1 to TRBJ2-2; TRBD2 might be the D (5 bases). Germline V lookup: CDR1 SQVTM, CDR2 ANQGSEA. The CDR3 covers 13 residues. The CDR3 DNA reads TGCAGGATAACGGGGAACTACACCGGGGAGCTGTTTTTT. Protein product: CRITGNYTGELFF.

This clonotype was picked up many times. The V call is TRBV27, the J call TRBJ2-7; D may be TRBD2 (6 bases). CDR3 size: 16 residues. Germline V gene data show CDR1 as MNHEY and CDR2 as SMNVEV (reference sequence). V gave up 0 bases and J gave up 2 bases, with 14 bases separating them. CDR3 DNA sequence: TGTGCCAGCAGTTTATCGGCGGGGAGGCGAGCCTACGAGCAGTACTTC. The encoded protein is CASSLSAGRRAYEQYF.

The chain recombines TRBV27 with TRBJ2-2, with no clear D. The ends were cut back, 1 base at V and 7 bases at J, with 7 bases in the middle. The CDR3 has 13 residues. Germline-derived CDR1 and CDR2 are MNHEY and SMNVEV (reference sequence). The DNA for the CDR3 is TGTGCCAGCAGTTTATTATTGGGCGGGGAGCTGTTTTTT. Its protein is CASSLLLGGELFF.

This clonotype was detected many times. This rearrangement joins TRBV11-1 to TRBJ2-7; D perhaps matches TRBD2 (5 bases). Germline loops: CDR1 SGHAT, CDR2 FQDESV (reference sequence). The CDR3 runs to 13 residues. Trimming removed 1 base from V and 2 bases from J, with 6 bases in between. DNA of the CDR3: TGTGCCAGCAGCTTAGTGACTACCTACGAGCAGTACTTC. It is translated as CASSLVTTYEQYF.

This clonotype has a count of ten or more. The V gene is TRBV12-5, the J gene TRBJ2-1; 9 positions match TRBD1. The junction had 5 bases not matched to a gene; V was cut back by 1 base and J by 7 bases. Per the germline V gene, CDR1 is LGHNT and CDR2 is FRNRAP. This CDR3 region has 15 residues. CDR3 protein: CASGLGTGQGNEQFF. DNA of the CDR3: TGTGCTAGTGGTTTGGGGACGGGACAGGGAAATGAGCAGTTCTTC. Full variable domain (remainder filled in from reference TRBV12-5 and TRBJ2-1): DARVTQTPRHKVTEMGQEVTMRCQPILGHNTVFWYRQTMMQGLELLAYFRNRAPLDDSGMPKDRFSAEMPDATLATLKIQPSEPRDSAVYFCASGLGTGQGNEQFFGPGTRLTVL.

This chain connects TRBV13 to TRBJ2-2; D remains unclear. V was clipped by 5 bases and J by 8 bases, with 9 bases between them. There are 12 residues in the CDR3. Germline CDR1 reads PRHDT; CDR2 reads FYEKMQ (reference sequence). The CDR3 loop is CASSLPLGELFF. The DNA of the CDR3 is TGTGCCAGCAGCCTCCCCCTGGGGGAGCTGTTTTTT.

This clonotype was detected many times. The chain recombines TRBV11-1 with TRBJ2-1, with 10 bases lining up with TRBD2. CDR1 SGHAT and CDR2 FQDESV come from the germline V gene (reference sequence). The CDR3 contains 15 residues. Trimming at V came to 7 bases and at J to 7 bases, leaving 10 bases not matched to a gene. This CDR3 is CASKEGLASANEQFF. The CDR3 DNA is TGTGCCAGCAAAGAGGGACTAGCGTCCGCGAATGAGCAGTTCTTC.

This clonotype has ten or more counts. The chain couples TRBV2 to TRBJ2-5; tentative D call: TRBD1 (5 bases). Germline V gene lookup returns CDR1 SNHLY and CDR2 FYNNEI. Trimming took 6 bases from V and 5 from J, leaving 16 bases between them. The CDR3 is made up of 14 amino acids. CDR3 loop: CASSADTGRETQYF. CDR3 bases: TGTGCCAGCAGCGCGGACACAGGAAGGGAGACCCAGTACTTC.

At least ten counts were recorded for this clonotype. The chain links TRBV6-1 to TRBJ1-1; D gene ambiguous. CDR1 and CDR2 from the germline V gene are MNHNS and SASEGT. V was shortened by 5 bases and J by 0 bases, with 10 bases between the two germline ends. This CDR3 has 14 amino acids. The CDR3 sequence: CASSFDGVNTEAFF. CDR3 bases: TGTGCCAGCAGTTTTGACGGGGTGAACACTGAAGCTTTCTTT.

This clonotype was seen ten or more times. The rearrangement links TRBV28 to TRBJ1-5, with D unresolved. The length of the CDR3 is 13 residues. The germline CDR1 and CDR2 sequences are MDHEN and SYDVKM. The V gene lost 3 bases and the J gene lost 2 bases, with 5 bases spanning the gap. CDR3 loop: CASSLFRNQPQHF. The CDR3 DNA reads TGTGCCAGCAGTTTGTTCCGCAATCAGCCCCAGCATTTT.

This clonotype was recorded many times. The rearrangement links TRBV18 to TRBJ2-1; D possibly corresponds to TRBD2 (5 bases). The CDR3 totals 18 residues. From germline, CDR1 is KGHSH and CDR2 LQKENI. V was cut by 1 base and J by 7 bases, with 23 bases left in between. The CDR3 is CASSPRLADIPTENEQFF. CDR3 nucleotide sequence: TGTGCCAGCTCACCACGGCTAGCAGATATACCAACGGAAAATGAGCAGTTCTTC.

The table lists this clonotype with many counts. The gene calls are TRBV2 and TRBJ2-7, with 8 bases that match TRBD1. Germline V gene sequence: CDR1 SNHLY, CDR2 FYNNEI. V was pared by 6 bases and J by 3 bases, with 10 bases of the junction left unmatched. CDR3 length equals 15 residues. CDR3: CASRDRQGNIYEQYF. DNA for the CDR3: TGTGCCAGCAGGGACCGACAGGGGAATATCTACGAGCAGTACTTC. The whole variable domain, filled in from reference TRBV2 and TRBJ2-7, reads EPEVTQTPSHQVTQMGQEVILRCVPISNHLYFYWYRQILGQKVEFLVSFYNNEISEKSEIFDDQFSVERPDGSNFTLKIRSTKLEDSAMYFCASRDRQGNIYEQYFGPGTRLTVT.

This clonotype was picked up many times. The rearrangement links TRBV11-2 to TRBJ2-7, with 11 nucleotides matching TRBD2. J gave up 8 bases and V 2 bases, and 8 bases lay outside the gene matches. The CDR3 has 15 residues. The germline V gene has CDR1 SGHAT and CDR2 FQNNGV. CDR3 nucleotides: TGTGCCAGCAGCTTAATTAGCGGGAGGGTAAGCAAGCAGTACTTC. This sequence encodes CASSLISGRVSKQYF.